A single sample is the source of the 20 T cell receptor beta chains below, sequenced in a study of T cells expressing NK-cell markers. Each CDR3 protein gets one entry in TCRdb, which reprocessed the 5' RACE reads and gives no DNA. The sample is made up of approximately 420,000 distinct CDR3 sequences, and the top ten hold about 10% of it. Sequencing used blood T cells: a sorted CD56 or NKG2C T cell subset, CD4+ or CD8+ T cells, or bulk PBMC T cells (not recorded which). The receptors here all came from a woman aged 45-60 years in good health.

This sequence joins TRBV5-1 and TRBJ1-1; TCRdb names TRBD1, which stays unverified in the absence of DNA. Looked up from germline, CDR1 is SGHRS and CDR2 is YFSETQ. This CDR3 comprises 20 residues. CDR3 residues: CASSLAYPRRGQGGNTEAFF.

The chain links TRBV20-1 to TRBJ2-7; TCRdb names TRBD2, which stays unverified in the absence of DNA. The CDR3 extends over 14 amino acids. The germline V gene encodes CDR1 DFQATT and CDR2 SNEGSKA (reference sequence). CDR3: CSARATGGDYEQYF.

V and J are TRBV24-1 and TRBJ2-1. The CDR3 length is 14 residues. Looked up from germline, CDR1 is KGHDR and CDR2 is SFDVKD. The CDR3 is CATSDVTRYNEQFF.

The chain is built from TRBV12-3 or TRBV12-4 and TRBJ2-3; with no DNA, the TCRdb D assignment of TRBD1 cannot be verified. This CDR3 has 15 residues. The CDR3 sequence: CASSAWDRNTDTQYF.

The chain couples TRBV3-1 to TRBJ2-5; TCRdb's assignment of TRBD2 cannot be checked, as there is no DNA. In germline, CDR1 is LGHDT, CDR2 YNNKEL (reference sequence). The CDR3 sequence is 17 residues long. The CDR3 spells CASSPSRAGGPEETQYF.

The chain carries TRBV10-3 and TRBJ2-1. This CDR3 spans 14 amino acids. CDR1 is ENHRY, CDR2 SYGVKD, per germline. CDR3 sequence: CAISQIGPYNEQFF.

The CDR3 region is CSATRLGGTEAFF. The V call is TRBV29-1, the J call TRBJ1-1. Germline CDR1 SQVTM, CDR2 ANQGSEA. The CDR3 sequence is 13 residues long.

The chain is built from TRBV12-3 or TRBV12-4 and TRBJ2-5; as DNA is missing, the TRBD1 call by TCRdb cannot be tested. CDR3 size: 12 residues. CDR3 loop: CASTGQQETQYF.

CDR3 in amino acids: CASRIDGSYEQYF. This chain links TRBV7-2 with TRBJ2-7. The CDR3 is made up of 13 amino acids. Germline values: CDR1 SGHTA, CDR2 FQGNSA.

This sequence joins TRBV7-8 and TRBJ1-4. The germline CDR1 and CDR2 sequences are SGHVS and FQNEAQ. The CDR3 is 15 residues long. The CDR3 is CASSFRPTTNEKLFF. The full variable domain, rest sourced from reference TRBV7-8 and TRBJ1-4, is GAGVSQSPRYKVAKRGQDVALRCDPISGHVSLFWYQQALGQGPEFLTYFQNEAQLDKSGLPSDRFFAERPEGSVSTLKIQRTQQEDSAVYLCASSFRPTTNEKLFFGSGTQLSVL.

The V gene is TRBV12-3 or TRBV12-4, the J gene TRBJ2-7. The CDR3 length is 13 residues. CDR3 amino acids: CASSFFGAYEQYF.

The rearrangement links TRBV3-1 to TRBJ2-1; the D call from TCRdb, TRBD2, cannot be confirmed without DNA. CDR3 size: 16 residues. Germline CDR1 LGHDT, CDR2 YNNKEL (reference sequence). The CDR3 protein is CASSQDLLAGGNEQFF.

The chain employs TRBV9 and TRBJ2-6; with no DNA, the TCRdb D assignment of TRBD1 cannot be verified. The CDR3 runs to 16 residues. The germline CDR1 and CDR2 sequences are SGDLS and YYNGEE. The CDR3 loop is CASSSAAWGGANVLTF.

This rearrangement joins TRBV27 to TRBJ2-2. The CDR3 runs 15 residues. Germline assignment: CDR1 MNHEY and CDR2 SMNVEV (reference sequence). The CDR3 here is CASSLIKPNTGELFF.

The CDR3 protein is CATNRLAGRPAGELFF. V is TRBV10-3 and J is TRBJ2-2; TCRdb's D gene call, TRBD2, goes unchecked for lack of DNA. The CDR3 spans 16 residues. Germline-derived CDR1 and CDR2 are ENHRY and SYGVKD.

V usage is TRBV14 and J usage is TRBJ2-3. CDR1 SGHDN and CDR2 FVKESK come from the germline V gene. The CDR3 covers 14 residues. CDR3 amino acids: CASSQDWGTDTQYF.

The chain carries TRBV7-8 and TRBJ2-3. The CDR3 covers 16 residues. Germline loops: CDR1 SGHVS, CDR2 FQNEAQ. The CDR3 reads CASSLAGWQTSDTQYF.

Here the CDR3 reads CASSLAAQGLSPLHF. This chain connects TRBV12-3 or TRBV12-4 to TRBJ1-6; TCRdb picks TRBD1, but there is no DNA to check that call. The CDR3 is made up of 15 amino acids.

The CDR3: CASSLARGFEQYF. This chain joins TRBV5-1 and TRBJ2-7; TCRdb reports TRBD1, a call that lacks DNA to check it against. CDR1 and CDR2 from the germline V gene are SGHRS and YFSETQ. The CDR3 length is 13 residues.

The V gene is TRBV24-1, the J gene TRBJ2-1; TCRdb's D gene call, TRBD1, goes unchecked for lack of DNA. CDR3 length: 13 residues. Germline assignment: CDR1 KGHDR and CDR2 SFDVKD. The CDR3 loop reads CATSALSGTEQFF.